The 32 T cell receptor beta chains given below trace back to one sample, sequenced in a study of shared clonotypes between healthy human individuals. Using immunoSEQ multiplex PCR, the repertoire was profiled, and TCRdb retains in-frame clones only, with some absent. The data contain under 1,100,000 clones, roughly 70% of them seen just once; the ten biggest clones take up approximately 1.5%. The specimen was memory CD4+ T cells sorted from blood. Sample subset: CD45RA-negative fraction. These receptors were taken from a man aged 18 to 29 in good health.

The CDR3: CASSFFRGTNEKLFF. The CDR3 DNA follows: TGTGCCAGCAGTTTTTTCAGGGGGACTAATGAAAAACTGTTTTTT. The chain couples TRBV28 to TRBJ1-4, with 7 bases lining up with TRBD1. The CDR3 has 15 amino acids. The V gene end was trimmed by 3 bases and the J gene end by 2 bases; junction bases not matched to a gene: 3. CDR1 is MDHEN and CDR2 is SYDVKM in the germline V gene.

The genes are TRBV29-1 and TRBJ1-4; 10 bases are shared with TRBD1. CDR1 SQVTM and CDR2 ANQGSEA come from the germline V gene. The CDR3 is 14 amino acids. V lost 6 bases and J lost 2; bases outside the gene matches: 3. This chain's CDR3 is CSVLDRGTNEKLFF. CDR3 sequence (DNA): TGCAGCGTGCTGGACAGGGGGACTAATGAAAAACTGTTTTTT.

The chain couples TRBV18 to TRBJ2-7, with D perhaps matching TRBD1 or TRBD2 (5 bases each). The germline CDR1 and CDR2 sequences are KGHSH and LQKENI. V gave up 3 bases and J gave up 2 bases, with 11 bases separating them. This CDR3 contains 14 residues. The CDR3: CASSPRDGAYEQYF. Written as DNA, the CDR3 is TGTGCCAGCTCACCTCGGGACGGGGCCTACGAGCAGTACTTC. The whole variable domain, remainder taken from reference TRBV18 and TRBJ2-7, is NAGVMQNPRHLVRRRGQEARLRCSPMKGHSHVYWYRQLPEEGLKFMVYLQKENIIDESGMPKERFSAEFPKEGPSILRIQQVVRGDSAAYFCASSPRDGAYEQYFGPGTRLTVT.

The chain links TRBV30 to TRBJ2-3; TRBD1 is a possible D gene (5 bases). Germline assignment: CDR1 GTSNPN and CDR2 SVGIG (reference sequence). This CDR3 has 12 amino acids. Trimming took off 4 bases at V and 3 bases at J, with 8 bases between the two ends. CDR3 nucleotides: TGTGCCTGGACAGGGAAGACAGATACGCAGTATTTT. It is translated as CAWTGKTDTQYF.

This clone was picked up one time. In the same sample, other DNA sequences code for this CDR3. V gene TRBV18 combines with J gene TRBJ2-5; 9 positions match TRBD2. The germline V gene encodes CDR1 KGHSH and CDR2 LQKENI. Unmatched junction bases numbered 3, after V lost 3 bases and J lost 4 bases. The length of the CDR3 is 14 residues. The CDR3 sequence is CASSPPGLAETQYF. The CDR3, as DNA: TGTGCCAGCTCACCCCCGGGACTAGCAGAGACCCAGTACTTC.

The rearrangement links TRBV7-2 to TRBJ2-3; TRBD1 matches at 7 bases. CDR1 SGHTA and CDR2 FQGNSA come from the germline V gene. This CDR3 comprises 12 residues. V lost 7 bases, J lost 11 bases, and 9 bases stayed unmatched. CDR3 loop: CASTTTGTEQYF. CDR3 DNA sequence: TGTGCCAGCACTACCACCGGGACAGAGCAGTATTTT. The full variable domain, its missing parts supplied by reference TRBV7-2 and TRBJ2-3, is GAGVSQSPSNKVTEKGKDVELRCDPISGHTALYWYRQSLGQGLEFLIYFQGNSAPDKSGLPSDRFSAERTGGSVSTLTIQRTQQEDSAVYLCASTTTGTEQYFGPGTRLTVL.

The rearrangement uses TRBV11-2 and TRBJ1-2; 7 bases match TRBD1. The CDR3 extends over 15 amino acids. Trimming removed 5 bases from V and 4 bases from J; junction bases left unmatched: 10. Germline-derived CDR1 and CDR2 are SGHAT and FQNNGV. CDR3 nucleotides: TGTGCCAGCAGCCAGCAACGAGGGGGCAGCTATGGCTACACCTTC. Its translation is CASSQQRGGSYGYTF.

This clone has a single count. The sample contains more than one DNA sequence encoding this CDR3. The rearrangement uses TRBV18 and TRBJ1-5, with no clear D. V gave up 3 bases and J gave up 0 bases, with 9 bases separating them. Germline V CDR1 and CDR2: KGHSH, LQKENI. The CDR3 extends over 15 amino acids. In DNA form, the CDR3 reads TGTGCCAGCTCACCGGGCTCTAATAGCAATCAGCCCCAGCATTTT. Amino acids: CASSPGSNSNQPQHF. Filled out from reference TRBV18 and TRBJ1-5, the complete variable domain reads NAGVMQNPRHLVRRRGQEARLRCSPMKGHSHVYWYRQLPEEGLKFMVYLQKENIIDESGMPKERFSAEFPKEGPSILRIQQVVRGDSAAYFCASSPGSNSNQPQHFGDGTRLSIL.

This sequence joins TRBV19 and TRBJ1-2, with D hard to call. CDR1 and CDR2 from the germline V gene are LNHDA and SQIVND (reference sequence). The CDR3 loop spans 16 amino acids. Trimming took 4 bases from V and 2 from J, leaving 17 bases between them. The CDR3 DNA follows: TGTGCCAGTAGTACTCCCGGGTTCTCGGCGAACTATGGCTACACCTTC. It translates to CASSTPGFSANYGYTF. The entire variable domain, with the rest obtained from reference TRBV19 and TRBJ1-2, is as follows: DGGITQSPKYLFRKEGQNVTLSCEQNLNHDAMYWYRQDPGQGLRLIYYSQIVNDFQKGDIAEGYSVSREKKESFPLTVTSAQKNPTAFYLCASSTPGFSANYGYTFGSGTRLTVV.

J is TRBJ1-2 and V is TRBV10-1; D might be TRBD1 (5 bases). Per the germline V gene, CDR1 is WNHNN and CDR2 is SYGVQD (reference sequence). With 10 bases removed from V and 7 bases from J, the gap between germline ends came to 10 bases. The CDR3 is made up of 10 amino acids. In DNA form, the CDR3 reads TGCGCCATACGGGGGGGTGGCTACACCTTC. Amino acids: CAIRGGGYTF.

The rearrangement uses TRBV6-1 and TRBJ1-2; no clear D gene. There are 13 residues in the CDR3. Germline lookup yields CDR1 MNHNS and CDR2 SASEGT. The ends were cut back, 0 bases at V and 8 bases at J, with 10 bases in the middle. The CDR3: CASSEATGWGYTF. As DNA, the CDR3 is TGTGCCAGCAGTGAAGCGACGGGATGGGGCTACACCTTC.

The chain combines TRBV5-4 with TRBJ2-7; 10 nucleotides align to TRBD2. This CDR3 is 14 amino acids long. CDR1 SGHNT and CDR2 YYREEE come from the germline V gene (reference sequence). J lost 3 bases, V lost 4 bases, and 4 bases had no gene match. As DNA, the CDR3 is TGTGCCAGCAGCATTAGGACTAGCGGCTACGAGCAGTACTTC. Amino acid sequence: CASSIRTSGYEQYF.

The V gene is TRBV6-1, the J gene TRBJ2-7, with a tentative D call TRBD2 (6 bases). Germline V gives CDR1 MNHNS, CDR2 SASEGT. The CDR3 covers 13 residues. V dropped 3 bases and J dropped 8 bases, with 14 bases sitting between them. The CDR3 loop reads CASSEEGLIKQYF. The CDR3 nucleotides read TGTGCCAGCAGTGAGGAAGGACTAATCAAGCAGTACTTC.

This chain uses TRBV2 with TRBJ2-7, with D unresolved. Per the germline V gene, CDR1 is SNHLY and CDR2 is FYNNEI. This CDR3 has 12 amino acids. The V end was cut by 8 bases, the J end by 3 bases, with 11 bases between. The CDR3 sequence is CASYRAYYEQYF. The CDR3 nucleotides read TGTGCCAGCTATCGCGCCTACTACGAGCAGTACTTC.

This clone appeared a few times. The rearrangement joins TRBV18 to TRBJ2-3; D remains ambiguous. V was pared by 4 bases and J by 4 bases, with 6 bases between. The CDR3 is made up of 12 amino acids. CDR1 KGHSH and CDR2 LQKENI come from the germline V gene. The CDR3, as DNA: TGTGCCAGCTCACGACTTGCAGATACGCAGTATTTT. Its protein is CASSRLADTQYF.

This clone came up a few times. The rearrangement uses TRBV11-2 and TRBJ2-7; 7 bases map to TRBD2. Germline CDR1 reads SGHAT; CDR2 reads FQNNGV. Trimming took 8 bases from V and 0 from J; bases not matched to a gene: 10. CDR3 length: 15 residues. CDR3 coding DNA: TGTGCCAGCCGCGGGGGACGGATTAACTCCTACGAGCAGTACTTC. This codes for CASRGGRINSYEQYF.

The genes are TRBV11-2 and TRBJ2-7; 7 bases are a match to TRBD1. This CDR3 contains 13 residues. V lost 6 bases, J lost 6 bases, and 8 bases stayed unmatched. The germline V gene has CDR1 SGHAT and CDR2 FQNNGV. CDR3: CASSPDREPEQYF. Written as DNA, the CDR3 is TGTGCCAGCAGTCCCGACAGGGAACCCGAGCAGTACTTC.

This clone showed up just a few times. This chain joins TRBV10-1 and TRBJ1-3; D ambiguous. The CDR3 totals 15 residues. V was trimmed by 8 bases and J by 0 bases, leaving 14 bases between them. Germline CDR1 is WNHNN and CDR2 is SYGVQD (reference sequence). This CDR3 is CASSLGRNSGNTIYF. In DNA form, the CDR3 reads TGCGCCAGCTCACTCGGCCGCAACTCTGGAAACACCATATATTTT.

This clone was counted only a few times. This chain links TRBV30 with TRBJ2-2; possibly TRBD1 for D (6 bases). From germline, CDR1 is GTSNPN and CDR2 SVGIG (reference sequence). The CDR3 contains 13 residues. The V end lost 3 bases, the J end lost 7 bases, and 12 bases lay between the germline ends. The CDR3 DNA sequence: TGTGCCTGGAGGGCACAGGGCCTCGGGGAGCTGTTTTTT. Its translation: CAWRAQGLGELFF.

J is TRBJ1-4 and V is TRBV19; 7 bases map to TRBD1. The V and J ends lost 5 bases and 4 bases, in that order; junction bases with no gene match: 7. The germline CDR1 and CDR2 sequences are LNHDA and SQIVND (reference sequence). This CDR3 region has 15 residues. Here the CDR3 DNA reads TGTGCCAGTAGTGCACAGGGGCAAAGTAATGAAAAACTGTTTTTT. Translation gives CASSAQGQSNEKLFF.

The chain combines TRBV4-3 with TRBJ1-4, with a tentative D call TRBD1 (5 bases). The CDR3 spans 15 residues. V lost 1 base and J lost 5, with 11 bases in between. The germline V gene has CDR1 LGHNA and CDR2 YSLEER. The CDR3 here is CASSQVPQDNEKLFF. The CDR3 region has the DNA TGCGCCAGCAGCCAAGTCCCACAGGACAATGAAAAACTGTTTTTT.

This chain links TRBV10-3 with TRBJ1-2, with TRBD1 as a possible D gene (6 bases). Germline CDR1 is ENHRY and CDR2 is SYGVKD. The CDR3 is 14 amino acids. Trimming pared 4 bases from V and 7 bases from J, leaving 16 bases between. CDR3 DNA sequence: TGTGCCATCAGTGGAATTACAGGGTTCAGTGGCTACACCTTC. Its translation: CAISGITGFSGYTF.

The chain is built from TRBV5-1 and TRBJ1-5; the D gene is possibly TRBD1 (5 bases). Looked up from germline, CDR1 is SGHRS and CDR2 is YFSETQ. This CDR3 spans 15 amino acids. Deletions cut 3 bases from V and 5 bases from J, with 15 bases between. The DNA for the CDR3 is TGCGCCAGCAGCTGGGAGGGCAGGGCCGATCAGCCCCAGCATTTT. Translation: CASSWEGRADQPQHF.

The CDR3 DNA reads as TGTGCCTGGAGTGTTGAGTGGGGTGCCCCTGGGGCCAACGTCCTGACTTTC. Amino acid sequence: CAWSVEWGAPGANVLTF. The V call is TRBV30, the J call TRBJ2-6; D remains unclear. V dropped 0 bases and J dropped 2 bases, with 14 bases sitting between them. Germline CDR1 and CDR2: GTSNPN and SVGIG (reference sequence). CDR3 length equals 17 residues.

A note on this clone: The DNA is left out, because the CDR3 cannot be placed on it with certainty; the CDR3 is given as TCRdb lists it. The rearrangement links TRBV28 to TRBJ2-7; the table's D call, TRBD1, was not checked against the DNA. CDR1 and CDR2 from the germline V gene are MDHEN and SYDVKM. Inclusive of both ends, the CDR3 amounts to 13 amino acids. The CDR3 is CASSLAQAPFQYF.

A word on this clone: In the same sample, other DNA sequences code for this CDR3. The chain carries TRBV5-6 and TRBJ2-6, with 9 bases fitting TRBD1. Unmatched junction bases numbered 6, after V lost 5 bases and J lost 3 bases. The CDR3 contains 16 residues. Germline CDR1 and CDR2: SGHDT and YYEEEE. The CDR3: CASSRDRVFGANVLTF. CDR3 coding DNA: TGTGCCAGCAGTCGGGACAGGGTTTTTGGGGCCAACGTCCTGACTTTC.

This clone has only one observation. The CDR3 region has the DNA TGCGCCAGCAGCCAGGAGCGACAGGGGGCTCGGGAAGCTTTCTTT. It translates to CASSQERQGAREAFF. The chain links TRBV4-3 to TRBJ1-1; TRBD1 agrees at 10 bases. Germline CDR1 is LGHNA and CDR2 is YSLEER. The CDR3 length is 15 residues. The trim removed 3 bases at V and 8 bases at J, leaving 9 bases unmatched.

The rearrangement uses TRBV10-1 and TRBJ2-5; D may be TRBD1 (5 bases). Germline V lookup: CDR1 WNHNN, CDR2 SYGVQD (reference sequence). This CDR3 has 14 residues. V was cut by 5 bases and J by 5 bases, with 15 bases left in between. Here the CDR3 DNA reads TGCGCCAGCAGTATTGGGGCCCCCGGGGAGACCCAGTACTTC. It yields the protein CASSIGAPGETQYF.

In this sample, this clone turned up a few times. The chain links TRBV5-1 to TRBJ1-1; unclear D gene. CDR1 is SGHRS, CDR2 YFSETQ, per germline. Trimming pared 0 bases from V and 5 bases from J, leaving 14 bases between. CDR3 length: 15 residues. CDR3 in DNA: TGCGCCAGCAGCTTGGAATCGGCCTTCGGGACTGAAGCTTTCTTT. Amino acid sequence: CASSLESAFGTEAFF. Based on the CDR3 plus reference TRBV5-1 and TRBJ1-1, the full variable domain is KAGVTQTPRYLIKTRGQQVTLSCSPISGHRSVSWYQQTPGQGLQFLFEYFSETQRNKGNFPGRFSGRQFSNSRSEMNVSTLELGDSALYLCASSLESAFGTEAFFGQGTRLTVV.

The chain couples TRBV7-2 to TRBJ2-3; 7 positions agree with TRBD2. Germline V gives CDR1 SGHTA, CDR2 FQGNSA. Losses at the gene ends were 5 bases for V and 6 bases for J; bases not matched to a gene: 14. This CDR3 has 16 residues. CDR3 DNA: TGTGCCAGCAGCGCGCAACCCAGACTAGCTACCGATACGCAGTATTTT. Protein: CASSAQPRLATDTQYF.

This clone was counted only a few times. The chain recombines TRBV5-1 with TRBJ1-3; no definite D call. The germline V gene encodes CDR1 SGHRS and CDR2 YFSETQ. V dropped 3 bases and J dropped 0 bases, with 13 bases sitting between them. This CDR3 region has 16 residues. CDR3 residues: CASSSNGASSGNTIYF. CDR3 coding DNA: TGCGCCAGCAGCTCTAACGGCGCATCCTCTGGAAACACCATATATTTT.

The chain joins TRBV2 to TRBJ2-7; D is unclear. This CDR3 has 12 amino acids. Germline CDR1 SNHLY, CDR2 FYNNEI. Trimming cost V 2 bases and J 6 bases, with 8 bases left between them. CDR3 in amino acids: CASSERGGEQYF. DNA of the CDR3: TGTGCCAGCAGTGAAAGAGGTGGCGAGCAGTACTTC.